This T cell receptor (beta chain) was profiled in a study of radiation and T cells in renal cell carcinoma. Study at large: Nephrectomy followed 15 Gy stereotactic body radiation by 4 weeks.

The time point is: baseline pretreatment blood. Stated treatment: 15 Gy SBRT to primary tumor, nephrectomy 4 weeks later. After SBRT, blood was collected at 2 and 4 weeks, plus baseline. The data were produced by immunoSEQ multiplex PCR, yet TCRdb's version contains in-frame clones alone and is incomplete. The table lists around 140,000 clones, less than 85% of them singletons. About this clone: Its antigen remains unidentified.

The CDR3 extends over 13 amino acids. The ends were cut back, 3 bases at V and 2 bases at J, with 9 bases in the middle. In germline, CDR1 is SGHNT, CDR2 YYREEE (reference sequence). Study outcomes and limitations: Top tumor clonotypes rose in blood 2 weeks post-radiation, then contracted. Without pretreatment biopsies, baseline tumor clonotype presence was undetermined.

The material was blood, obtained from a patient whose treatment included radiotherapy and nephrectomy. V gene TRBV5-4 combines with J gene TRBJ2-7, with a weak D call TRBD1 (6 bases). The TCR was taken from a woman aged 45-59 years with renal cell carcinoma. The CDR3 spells CASSSRDTYEQYF. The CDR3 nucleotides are TGTGCCAGCAGCTCCCGGGACACCTACGAGCAGTACTTC.